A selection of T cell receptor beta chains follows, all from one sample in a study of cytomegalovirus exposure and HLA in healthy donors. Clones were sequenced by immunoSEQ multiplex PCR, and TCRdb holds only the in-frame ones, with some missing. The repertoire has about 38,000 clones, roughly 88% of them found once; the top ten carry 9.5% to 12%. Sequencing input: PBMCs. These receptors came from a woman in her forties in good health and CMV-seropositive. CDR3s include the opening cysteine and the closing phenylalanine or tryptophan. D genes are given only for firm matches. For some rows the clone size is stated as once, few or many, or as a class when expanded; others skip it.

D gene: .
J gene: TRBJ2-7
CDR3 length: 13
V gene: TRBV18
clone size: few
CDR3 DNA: TGTGCCAGCTCACCAAACAACTCCTACGAGCAGTACTTC
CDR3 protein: CASSPNNSYEQYF

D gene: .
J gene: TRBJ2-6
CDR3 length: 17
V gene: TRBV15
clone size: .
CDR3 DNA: TGTGCCACCAGCAGAGAAGCGCTGTTCTCTGGGGCCAACGTCCTGACTTTC
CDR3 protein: CATSREALFSGANVLTF

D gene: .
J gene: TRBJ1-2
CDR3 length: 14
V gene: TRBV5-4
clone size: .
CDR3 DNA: TGTGCCAGCAGCTTGGTCGATGGTTCAGGAAGCTACACCTTC
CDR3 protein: CASSLVDGSGSYTF

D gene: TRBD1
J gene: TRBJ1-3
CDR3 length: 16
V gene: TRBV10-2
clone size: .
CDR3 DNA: TGCGCCAGCACCGCTCCCGGACAGGCAACCGGGGACACCATATATTTT
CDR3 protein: CASTAPGQATGDTIYF

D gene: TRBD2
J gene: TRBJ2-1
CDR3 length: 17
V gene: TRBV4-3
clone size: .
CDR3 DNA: TGCGCCAGCAGCCAAGATCTTGGGACTAGCGGGGGGAAAGAGCAGTTCTTC
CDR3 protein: CASSQDLGTSGGKEQFF

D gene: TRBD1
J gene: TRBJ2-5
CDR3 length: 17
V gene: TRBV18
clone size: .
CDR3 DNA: TGTGCCAGCTCACCACCGAACAGGGGGCTTCTACAAGAGACCCAGTACTTC
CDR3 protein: CASSPPNRGLLQETQYF

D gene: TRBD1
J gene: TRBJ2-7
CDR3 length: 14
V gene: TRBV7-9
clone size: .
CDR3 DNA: TGTGCCAGCAGCTTAGGGACAGGGCGCTACGAGCAGTACTTC
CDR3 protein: CASSLGTGRYEQYF

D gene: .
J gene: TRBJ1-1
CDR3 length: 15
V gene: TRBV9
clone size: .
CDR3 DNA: TGTGCCAGCAGCGTAGGTGGCAGAACGAACACTGAAGCTTTCTTT
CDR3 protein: CASSVGGRTNTEAFF

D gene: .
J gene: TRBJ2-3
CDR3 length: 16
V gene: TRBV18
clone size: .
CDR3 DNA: TGTGCCAGCTCACAAACGACTGTCTCTAGCACAGATACGCAGTATTTT
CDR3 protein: CASSQTTVSSTDTQYF

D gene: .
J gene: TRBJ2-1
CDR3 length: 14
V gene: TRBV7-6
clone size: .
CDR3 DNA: TGTGCCAGCAGCTTAGAACACTCCTACAATGAGCAGTTCTTC
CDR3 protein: CASSLEHSYNEQFF

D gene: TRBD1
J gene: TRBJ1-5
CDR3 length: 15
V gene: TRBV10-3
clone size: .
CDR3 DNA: TGTGCCATCAGACCGGGACAGGGCTCAAATCAGCCCCAGCATTTT
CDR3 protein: CAIRPGQGSNQPQHF

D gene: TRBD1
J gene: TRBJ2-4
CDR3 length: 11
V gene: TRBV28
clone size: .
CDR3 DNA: TGTGCCAGCACCCTAGGACAGGACCAGTACTTC
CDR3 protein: CASTLGQDQYF

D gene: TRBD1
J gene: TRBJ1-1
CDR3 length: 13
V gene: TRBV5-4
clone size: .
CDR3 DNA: TGTGCCAGCAGCTTGGATGTCAGGGGGCCGGCTTTCTTT
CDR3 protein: CASSLDVRGPAFF

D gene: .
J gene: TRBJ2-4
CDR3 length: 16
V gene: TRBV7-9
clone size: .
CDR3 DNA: TGTTCCAGCAGCTTAGTTCCCCCCTTAGCCAAAAACATTCAGTACTTC
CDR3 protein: CSSSLVPPLAKNIQYF

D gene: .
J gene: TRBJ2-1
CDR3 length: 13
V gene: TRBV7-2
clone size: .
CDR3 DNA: TGTGCCAGCAGCTTACGGAGAGACAATGAGCAGTTCTTC
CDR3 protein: CASSLRRDNEQFF

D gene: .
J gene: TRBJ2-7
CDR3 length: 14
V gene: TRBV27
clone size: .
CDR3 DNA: TGTGCCAGCAGTCCGACAGAGAGCATCTACGAGCAGTACTTC
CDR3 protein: CASSPTESIYEQYF

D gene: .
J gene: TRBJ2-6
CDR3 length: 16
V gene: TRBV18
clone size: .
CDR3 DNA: TGTGCCAGCTCGATACAGAGGACTAAAGGGGCCAACGTCCTGACTTTC
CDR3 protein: CASSIQRTKGANVLTF

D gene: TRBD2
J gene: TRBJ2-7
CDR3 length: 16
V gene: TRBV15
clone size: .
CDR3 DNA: TGTGCCACCAGCAGAGAAGCGGGGCGGATCTCCTACGAGCAGTACTTC
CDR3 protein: CATSREAGRISYEQYF

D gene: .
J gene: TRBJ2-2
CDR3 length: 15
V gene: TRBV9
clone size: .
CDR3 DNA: TGTGCCAGCAGCTCAACCGGACAGAAGACCGGGGAGCTGTTTTTT
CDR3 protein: CASSSTGQKTGELFF

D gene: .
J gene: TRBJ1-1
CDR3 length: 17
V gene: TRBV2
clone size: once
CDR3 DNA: TGTGCCAGCTTCATCCGGGTTCCACTCTCCATGAACACTGAAGCTTTCTTT
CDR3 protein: CASFIRVPLSMNTEAFF

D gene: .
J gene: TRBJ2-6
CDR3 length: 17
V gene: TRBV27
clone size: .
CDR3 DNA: TGTGCCAGCAGTTTGGGCTCCCCTTACTCTGGGGCCAACGTCCTGACTTTC
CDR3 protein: CASSLGSPYSGANVLTF

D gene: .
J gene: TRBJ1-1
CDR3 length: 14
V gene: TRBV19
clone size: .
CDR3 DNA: TGTGCCAGTAGTTTATCCAGAGGACAAGGTGAAGCTTTCTTT
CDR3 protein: CASSLSRGQGEAFF

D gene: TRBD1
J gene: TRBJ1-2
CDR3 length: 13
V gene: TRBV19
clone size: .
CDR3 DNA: TGTGCCAGTACCCCATCAACAGGGGGCGGCTACACCTTC
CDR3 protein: CASTPSTGGGYTF

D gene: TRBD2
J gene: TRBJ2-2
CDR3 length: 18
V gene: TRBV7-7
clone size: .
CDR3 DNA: TGTGCCAGCAGCGACGGCTTTCTAGCGGGGGGCCAGGTCGGGGAGCTGTTTTTT
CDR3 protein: CASSDGFLAGGQVGELFF

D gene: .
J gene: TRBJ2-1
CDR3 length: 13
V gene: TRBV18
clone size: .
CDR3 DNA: TGTGCCAGCTCACCCCCCTCTTACAATGAGCAGTTCTTC
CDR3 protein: CASSPPSYNEQFF

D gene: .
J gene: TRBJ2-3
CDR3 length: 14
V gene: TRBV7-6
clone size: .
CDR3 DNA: TGTGCCAGCAGCTTACGGCAGGGGACAGATACGCAGTATTTT
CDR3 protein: CASSLRQGTDTQYF

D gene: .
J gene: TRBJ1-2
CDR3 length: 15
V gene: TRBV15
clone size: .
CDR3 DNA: TGTGCCACCAGCAGAGGCGGGGATTCTAACTATGGCTACACCTTC
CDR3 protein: CATSRGGDSNYGYTF

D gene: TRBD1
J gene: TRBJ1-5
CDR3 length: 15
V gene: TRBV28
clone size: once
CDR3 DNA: TGTGCCAGCAGGTCCGGGACAGGGCCGGGGCAGCCCCAGCATTTT
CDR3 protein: CASRSGTGPGQPQHF

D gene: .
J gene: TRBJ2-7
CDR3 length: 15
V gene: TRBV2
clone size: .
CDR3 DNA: TGTGCCAGCAGCCGAATCCGTAGCGGAACCTACGAGCAGTACTTC
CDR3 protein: CASSRIRSGTYEQYF

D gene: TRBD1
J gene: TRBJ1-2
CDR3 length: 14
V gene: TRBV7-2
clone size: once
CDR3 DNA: TGTGCCAGCAGCTTTGGGACAGGGGACTATGGCTACACCTTC
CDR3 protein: CASSFGTGDYGYTF

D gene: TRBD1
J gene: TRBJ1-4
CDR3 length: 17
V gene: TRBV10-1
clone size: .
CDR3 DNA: TGCGCCAGCAGTGAGTCGAAGATCGGGACAGGGGTTGAAAAACTGTTTTTT
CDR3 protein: CASSESKIGTGVEKLFF

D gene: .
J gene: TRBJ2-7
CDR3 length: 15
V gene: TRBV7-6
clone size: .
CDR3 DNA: TGTGCCAGCAGCTTAGTAGGAGCAGGGAACTACGAGCAGTACTTC
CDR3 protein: CASSLVGAGNYEQYF

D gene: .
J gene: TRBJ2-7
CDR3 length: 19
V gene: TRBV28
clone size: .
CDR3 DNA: TGTGCCAGTCCCCCCCTAGCCCCCCACGGCAGAAACGAAGATTACGAGCAGTACTTC
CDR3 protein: CASPPLAPHGRNEDYEQYF